This record looks at one T cell receptor beta chain sequence and its context. The antigen is undetermined. Sequenced material consisted of expressed TCRB transcripts (all of the isolated RNA was reverse transcribed). Here immunoSEQ multiplex PCR was the method, and the copy in TCRdb shows in-frame clones only, minus some. The data show some 300,000 clones, with around 7.3% seen just once and about 0.93% held by the top ten. These data originate in a study of beta chain features in type 1 diabetes. Study-wide results and limits: VDJ junctions in type 1 diabetes patients carried more deletions and fewer insertions. Moderately but significantly shorter TCRB CDR3s were found in Type 1 diabetes patients in all four CD4+ subsets. Researchers caution that PCR might favor shorter templates, equally among patients and controls. Healthy donors had naive, central memory and Treg TCRB repertoires that appeared less similar than those seen among patients.

Germline V gives CDR1 SEHNR, CDR2 FQNEAQ (reference sequence). This CDR3 is built from 14 residues. The V gene lost 2 bases and the J gene lost 2 bases, with 9 bases spanning the gap. The gene calls are TRBV7-9 and TRBJ1-1; unclear D gene. This receptor was taken from a woman aged 18 to 35 in good health. Material for sequencing was central memory CD4+ T cells from blood. CDR3 nucleotides: TGTGCCAGCAGCTTATACGCAGGAAACACTGAAGCTTTCTTT. It codes for CASSLYAGNTEAFF.